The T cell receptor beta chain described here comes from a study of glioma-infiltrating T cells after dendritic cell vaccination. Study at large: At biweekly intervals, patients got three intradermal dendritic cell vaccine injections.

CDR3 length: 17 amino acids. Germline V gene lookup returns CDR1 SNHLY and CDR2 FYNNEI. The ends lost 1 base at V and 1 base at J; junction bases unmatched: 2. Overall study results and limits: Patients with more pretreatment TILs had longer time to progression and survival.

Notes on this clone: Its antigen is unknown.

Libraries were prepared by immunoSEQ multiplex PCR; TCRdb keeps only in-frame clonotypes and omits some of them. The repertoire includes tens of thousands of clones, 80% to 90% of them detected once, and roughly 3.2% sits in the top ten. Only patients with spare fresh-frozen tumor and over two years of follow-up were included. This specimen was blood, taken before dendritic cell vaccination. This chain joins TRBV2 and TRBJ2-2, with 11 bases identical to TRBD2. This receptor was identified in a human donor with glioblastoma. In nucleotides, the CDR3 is TGTGCCAGCAGTGAAGGGCTAGCGGGGGGGAACACCGGGGAGCTGTTTTTT. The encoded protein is CASSEGLAGGNTGELFF. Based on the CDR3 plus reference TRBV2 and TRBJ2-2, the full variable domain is EPEVTQTPSHQVTQMGQEVILRCVPISNHLYFYWYRQILGQKVEFLVSFYNNEISEKSEIFDDQFSVERPDGSNFTLKIRSTKLEDSAMYFCASSEGLAGGNTGELFFGEGSRLTVL.